This entry concerns a single TCR beta chain. This specimen belongs to a study of T-cell reconstitution after alpha-beta-depleted transplantation in children. The TCRbeta library was prepared with unique molecular identifiers. Using its own MiXCR run on the PCR reads, TCRdb lists one record per CDR3 protein. The data contain approximately 490,000 distinct CDR3 sequences, roughly an eighth of them singletons. V lost 2 bases and J 5 bases, leaving 13 bases between the germline ends. The CDR3 extends over 14 amino acids. CDR1 is SNHLY and CDR2 is FYNNEI in the germline V gene. Specimen: PBMCs from the stem cell graft donor, collected from the stem cell graft. This receptor was identified in a human donor who donated a stem cell graft to a child with combined immunodeficiency. The rearrangement links TRBV2 to TRBJ2-7; a possible D gene is TRBD2 (5 bases). CDR3 protein: CASSELRGEDEQYF. As DNA, the CDR3 is TGTGCCAGCAGTGAACTCCGGGGAGAGGACGAGCAGTACTTC.